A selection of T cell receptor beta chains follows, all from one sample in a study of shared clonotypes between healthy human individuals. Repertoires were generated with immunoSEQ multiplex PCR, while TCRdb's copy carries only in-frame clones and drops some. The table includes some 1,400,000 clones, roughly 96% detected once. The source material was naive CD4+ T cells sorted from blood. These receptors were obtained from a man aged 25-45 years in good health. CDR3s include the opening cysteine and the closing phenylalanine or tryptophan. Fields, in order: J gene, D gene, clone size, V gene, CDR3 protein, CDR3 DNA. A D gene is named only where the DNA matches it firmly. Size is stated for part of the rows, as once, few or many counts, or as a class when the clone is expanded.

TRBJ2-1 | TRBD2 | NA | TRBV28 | CASSLSGGGVLNEQFF | TGTGCCAGCAGTTTATCGGGGGGAGGGGTCTTGAATGAGCAGTTCTTC
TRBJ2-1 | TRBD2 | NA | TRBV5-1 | CASSKQPGLAGGGNEQFF | TGCGCCAGCAGCAAGCAACCGGGACTAGCGGGAGGTGGGAATGAGCAGTTCTTC
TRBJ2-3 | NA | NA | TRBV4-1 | CASSQVGQGGTDTQYF | TGCGCCAGCAGCCAAGTAGGGCAGGGGGGGACAGATACGCAGTATTTT
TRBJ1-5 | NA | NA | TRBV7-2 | CASSLVHTSNQPQHF | TGTGCCAGCAGCTTAGTCCACACTAGCAATCAGCCCCAGCATTTT
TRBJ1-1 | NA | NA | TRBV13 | CASSLGRRNTEAFF | TGTGCCAGCAGCTTAGGCCGTAGGAACACTGAAGCTTTCTTT
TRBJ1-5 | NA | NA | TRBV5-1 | CASSLFGDSNQPQHF | TGCGCCAGCAGCTTGTTCGGGGATAGCAATCAGCCCCAGCATTTT
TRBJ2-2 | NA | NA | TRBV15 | CATSRDTPLGGELFF | TGTGCCACCAGCAGAGATACGCCTTTGGGTGGGGAGCTGTTTTTT
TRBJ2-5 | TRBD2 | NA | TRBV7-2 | CASSLGRRGGETQYF | TGTGCCAGCAGCTTAGGACGCCGGGGAGGGGAGACCCAGTACTTC
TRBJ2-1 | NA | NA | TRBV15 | CATSRDASLGENEQFF | TGTGCCACCAGCAGAGACGCCTCTCTCGGGGAAAATGAGCAGTTCTTC
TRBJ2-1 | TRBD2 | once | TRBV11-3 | CASSLGGEVYNEQFF | TGTGCCAGCAGCCTGGGGGGGGAGGTCTACAATGAGCAGTTCTTC
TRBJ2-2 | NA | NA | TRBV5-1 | CASKTGSAGPGFNTGELFF | TGCGCCAGCAAGACTGGTTCGGCAGGGCCAGGGTTTAACACCGGGGAGCTGTTTTTT
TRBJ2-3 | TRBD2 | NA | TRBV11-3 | CASSPSDRGRGTQYF | TGTGCCAGCAGCCCCTCGGATCGCGGGAGGGGTACGCAGTATTTT
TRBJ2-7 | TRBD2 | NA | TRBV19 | CASSMTSGRVSEQYF | TGTGCCAGTAGTATGACTAGCGGGAGGGTAAGCGAGCAGTACTTC
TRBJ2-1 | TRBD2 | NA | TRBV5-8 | CASSLGPSGIYNEQFF | TGTGCCAGCAGCTTGGGCCCTAGCGGGATCTACAATGAGCAGTTCTTC